Shown below are 2 T cell receptor beta chains from a single sample sequenced in a study of early T cells in non-severe SARS-CoV-2 infection. Via MiXCR, TCRdb re-called the 5' RACE reads, giving one row per CDR3 protein. Of tens of thousands of distinct CDR3 sequences in the sample, over 9% were seen once. The sequenced sample was whole blood, obtained at baseline. The receptors were sampled from an adult who was a healthcare worker with PCR-confirmed SARS-CoV-2 infection or an uninfected control (not recorded which).

This clonotype was observed a handful of times. The chain couples TRBV7-9 to TRBJ1-2, with 10 bases that match TRBD1. Germline assignment: CDR1 SEHNR and CDR2 FQNEAQ (reference sequence). Trimming cost V 3 bases and J 1 base; bases outside gene matches: 8. CDR3 length equals 17 residues. CDR3 region: CASSLWTGGSLNYGYTF. The CDR3 DNA reads TGTGCCAGCAGCTTGTGGACAGGGGGATCCCTTAACTATGGCTACACCTTC. Full variable domain (missing parts from reference TRBV7-9 and TRBJ1-2): DTGVSQNPRHKITKRGQNVTFRCDPISEHNRLYWYRQTLGQGPEFLTYFQNEAQLEKSRLLSDRFSAERPKGSFSTLEIQRTEQGDSAMYLCASSLWTGGSLNYGYTFGSGTRLTVV.

The rearrangement joins TRBV6-1 to TRBJ1-1, with a weak D call TRBD1 (6 bases). V was clipped by 4 bases and J by 0 bases, with 9 bases between them. The length of the CDR3 is 14 residues. Germline values: CDR1 MNHNS, CDR2 SASEGT. CDR3 bases: TGTGCCAGCAGTGCAGGGGATTTGAACACTGAAGCTTTCTTT. This encodes CASSAGDLNTEAFF.